These T cell receptor beta chains were read from a single sample in a study of Graves' ophthalmopathy and Graves' hyperthyroidism. TCRdb independently ran MiXCR on the multiplex PCR reads; one entry per CDR3 protein. The sample has some 750,000 distinct CDR3 sequences, 35% to 50% seen once. Sequenced: peripheral blood. The receptors were sampled from an adult man with Graves' ophthalmopathy. CDR3s include the opening cysteine and the closing phenylalanine or tryptophan. Fields, in order: clone size, D gene, J gene, V gene, CDR3 DNA, CDR3 protein. D genes are given only for firm matches. Size is stated for part of the rows, as once, few or many counts, or as a class when the clone is expanded.

many,NA,TRBJ1-2,TRBV10-3,TGTGCCATCAGTGGTATGACGGACGGAGATGGCTACACCTTC,CAISGMTDGDGYTF
many,NA,TRBJ1-6,TRBV7-9,TGTGCCAGCAGTCTGCGGGACGGAGATTCACCCCTCCACTTT,CASSLRDGDSPLHF
NA,NA,TRBJ1-2,TRBV15,TGTGCCACCAGCAGCTCGGGACACTCCTATGGCTACACCTTC,CATSSSGHSYGYTF
NA,NA,TRBJ2-3,TRBV9,TGTGCCAGCAACATATTCGACACTATCACAGATACGCAGTATTTT,CASNIFDTITDTQYF
many,NA,TRBJ2-7,TRBV7-6,TGTGCCAGCAGCCCCGGGATTACCTACGAGCAGTACTTC,CASSPGITYEQYF
NA,NA,TRBJ1-1,TRBV10-3,TGTGCCAGCAGTCCCGGACAGTTCACTGAAGCTTTCTTT,CASSPGQFTEAFF
many,NA,TRBJ2-5,TRBV25-1,TGTGCCAGCAGTGACGGAACAGGGACCCTACAAGAGACCCAGTACTTC,CASSDGTGTLQETQYF
NA,TRBD2,TRBJ2-5,TRBV9,TGTGCCAGCAGCTCAGGTTGGGGCATCGGGACTAGCGGGAGGGAGACCCAGTACTTC,CASSSGWGIGTSGRETQYF
few,TRBD1,TRBJ1-2,TRBV6-6,TGTGCCAGCAGTACCGCCGGGACAGGGAACGGTGGCTACACCTTC,CASSTAGTGNGGYTF
many,TRBD1,TRBJ2-7,TRBV10-3,TGTGCCATCAGTCGGACAGGGGGCGAATACGAGCAGTACTTC,CAISRTGGEYEQYF
few,TRBD1,TRBJ1-2,TRBV20-1,TGCAGTGCTCGTACACAGGGGTTGTATGGCTACACCTTC,CSARTQGLYGYTF
many,NA,TRBJ1-6,TRBV7-9,TGTGCCAGCAGCTTAGCGCGAGGACAGTCGTACCTCCACTTT,CASSLARGQSYLHF
NA,NA,TRBJ1-5,TRBV2,TGTGCCAGCAGCCCCGGGACGTACGGCAATCAGCCCCAGCATTTT,CASSPGTYGNQPQHF
NA,TRBD1,TRBJ1-4,TRBV5-1,TGCGCCAGCAGCACCCGCGGGACAGGGAATGAAAAACTGTTTTTT,CASSTRGTGNEKLFF
many,NA,TRBJ2-5,TRBV2,TGTGCCAGCAGTGAAGTCAATGCACACCAAGAGACCCAGTACTTC,CASSEVNAHQETQYF
many,NA,TRBJ1-2,TRBV29-1,TGCAGCGTTGAAGCAGGGCCATCCTATGGCTACACCTTC,CSVEAGPSYGYTF
few,NA,TRBJ1-2,TRBV7-2,TGCGCCAGCAGCCAAGATCGTTGGAGCCCGTTCTACACCTTC,CASSQDRWSPFYTF
NA,NA,TRBJ2-7,TRBV30,TGCGCCTGGACCGTACGTGGGGTTTCCTACGAGCAGTACTTC,CAWTVRGVSYEQYF
NA,NA,TRBJ1-2,TRBV20-1,TGCAGTGCCCCGTGGGGGGCTAGCTACACCTTC,CSAPWGASYTF
NA,NA,TRBJ1-5,TRBV24-1,TGTGCCAGCAGCCAAGATCTGGGGGGTCAGCCCCAGCATTTT,CASSQDLGGQPQHF
many,NA,TRBJ1-2,TRBV2,TGTGCCAGCAGTGTTATTAACTATGGCTACACCTTC,CASSVINYGYTF
few,TRBD1,TRBJ1-3,TRBV19,TGTGCCAGTAAAAGAGGACAGGGGGGCACCATATATTTT,CASKRGQGGTIYF
NA,TRBD1,TRBJ2-7,TRBV5-1,TGCGCCAGCAGCCAAGTATCGGTAGGGGGCTCTGGCGAGCAGTACTTC,CASSQVSVGGSGEQYF